This T cell receptor (beta chain) was recorded in a study of T cell responses to AZD1222 COVID-19 vaccine. General study results and limits: Females made up more of the donors, who were largely white British, and clonal diversity may have come out too low. None of the repertoires were sampled until the peak T cell response had passed. A reported finding is that nearly half of spike-specific TCRs target unmutated variant regions.

The table came from immunoSEQ multiplex PCR; TCRdb's copy has only in-frame clones and leaves some out. The sample lists approximately 150,000 clones, roughly 88% occurring once. Turning to this clone: Its antigen remains unknown.

The V gene's germline CDR1 is MDHEN and CDR2 SYDVKM. After removal of 4 bases from V and 4 bases from J, the junction contained 4 bases not matched to a gene. This CDR3 has 14 amino acids. The sequence derives from an adult who received the AZD1222 COVID-19 vaccine. Sample: peripheral blood, taken 28 days after the second AZD1222 dose. V and J are TRBV28 and TRBJ1-2; 9 bases line up with TRBD1. CDR3 nucleotides: TGTGCCAGCAGTTACCGGACAGGGGTCTATGGCTACACCTTC. Protein product: CASSYRTGVYGYTF.